This T cell receptor beta chain originates from a study of shared clonotypes between healthy human individuals. CD8 cells classed as naive were CD45RO-negative and positively selected for CCR7, excluding terminally differentiated effector memory CD45RA+ cells. The method was immunoSEQ multiplex PCR; TCRdb's version includes in-frame clones alone and lacks a portion of them. The sample holds some 2.1 million clones, 93% seen once. The specimen sequenced was naive CD8+ T cells from PBMCs. This receptor was obtained from a man aged 18-30 years in good health. Some clones in this sample may be carry-over from other donors' samples.

The CDR3 coding sequence is TGTGCCAGCAGTCCGAGGACGGGACTTGAAGCTTTCTTT. This sequence encodes CASSPRTGLEAFF. The chain couples TRBV6-1 to TRBJ1-1; D possibly corresponds to TRBD1 (5 bases). The CDR3 extends over 13 amino acids. Germline CDR1 and CDR2: MNHNS and SASEGT. The V and J ends lost 5 bases and 7 bases respectively, with 14 bases between them.